This section outlines one TCR beta chain sequence together with its context. Its antigen is unidentified. The read comes to an end 3 residues before the CDR3 does, leaving the germline J gene to fill in the end. This entry belongs to a study of T cells in women clearing cervical HPV infection. Measured with immunoSEQ multiplex PCR; TCRdb has only the in-frame clones, and not every one. This sample's clone table lists roughly 48,000 clones. Findings of the study overall: Repertoire richness, not evenness, was significantly elevated in CIN3+ cases versus controls.

Trimming stripped 5 bases from V and 0 bases from J, with 14 bases between. The CDR3 spans 15 residues. CDR1 and CDR2 (germline): DFQATT, SNEGSKA (reference sequence). Sequencing was performed on blood buffy coat. This receptor was taken from a woman aged 18 to 69 with a cervical HPV16 infection that either progressed to CIN3+ or cleared (not recorded which). The chain links TRBV20-1 to TRBJ2-1; D is possibly TRBD2 (5 bases). This CDR3 is CSAVTTPSSYNEQFF. Partial CDR3 DNA: TGCAGTGCTGTGACTACCCCGAGCTCCTACAATGAG.